This TCR beta chain was sequenced in a study of blood T cell repertoires in COVID-19. Across the whole study: Acute and convalescent COVID-19 samples came from the United States, Italy and Spain.

V shed 5 bases, J shed 5 bases, and the junction held 10 bases outside the gene matches. Germline loops: CDR1 LNHDA, CDR2 SQIVND (reference sequence). This CDR3 comprises 15 residues. Generated by immunoSEQ multiplex PCR, the TCRdb table keeps only in-frame clones and is missing some. Found here are over 110,000 clones, about 80% of them singletons; the top ten hold 3.5%. The sequence derives from a man in his 70s who had recovered from COVID-19. V is TRBV19 and J is TRBJ2-7; 9 bases are shared with TRBD2. The sample taken for sequencing was peripheral blood. CDR3 loop: CASSLGTSGSDEQYF. CDR3 coding DNA: TGTGCCAGTAGTCTCGGAACTAGCGGGTCTGACGAGCAGTACTTC. The full variable domain, its missing parts supplied by reference TRBV19 and TRBJ2-7, is DGGITQSPKYLFRKEGQNVTLSCEQNLNHDAMYWYRQDPGQGLRLIYYSQIVNDFQKGDIAEGYSVSREKKESFPLTVTSAQKNPTAFYLCASSLGTSGSDEQYFGPGTRLTVT.